This T cell receptor beta chain was sequenced during a study of T cell responses to AZD1222 COVID-19 vaccine. Worth noting for this clone: The antigen remains unidentified.

The CDR3 runs 14 residues. The ends lost 3 bases at V and 3 bases at J; junction bases unmatched: 3. The germline V gene encodes CDR1 ENHRY and CDR2 SYGVKD. Generated by immunoSEQ multiplex PCR, the TCRdb table keeps only in-frame clones and is missing some. Here the sample spans some 170,000 clones, 85% to 90% being singletons. Study results and caveats: Two AZD1222 doses significantly raised spike-specific TCR breadth and depth over controls.

This receptor was taken from an adult in good health. V usage is TRBV10-3 and J usage is TRBJ1-2; TRBD1 matches at 8 bases. This sample comprised peripheral blood, obtained on day 0 of AZD1222 vaccination. This CDR3 reads CAISEVQGDYGYTF. The CDR3 region has the DNA TGTGCCATCAGTGAAGTACAGGGGGACTATGGCTACACCTTC.